The TCR beta chain described here comes from a study of OX40 agonist ivuxolimab in advanced cancers. Study at large: Hepatocellular carcinoma, melanoma, renal cell or head and neck cancer affected the dose-escalation patients.

Here immunoSEQ multiplex PCR was the method, and the copy in TCRdb shows in-frame clones only, minus some. The sample includes under 100,000 clones, approximately 80% of them seen just once. The germline CDR1 and CDR2 sequences are SQVTM and ANQGSEA. The CDR3 totals 13 residues. V was clipped by 1 base and J by 6 bases; unmatched bases: 6. For this clone: Its antigen is still unknown.

Whole-study results and caveats: Certain nonresponders likewise exhibited a low normalized T-cell clonal expansion.

This clonotype was obtained from an adult with an advanced solid tumor such as melanoma, head and neck, liver or kidney cancer. The sample was CD4+ or CD8+ T cells sorted from blood, taken in a trial of the OX40 agonist ivuxolimab. V is TRBV29-1 and J is TRBJ2-7, with 7 bases matching TRBD1. CDR3 sequence reads: CSVEGLGGREQYF. Written as DNA, the CDR3 is TGCAGCGTTGAAGGGCTAGGGGGCCGCGAGCAGTACTTC.